This TCR beta chain was observed in a study of T cells after yellow fever vaccination. Regarding the study as a whole: CD4 and CD8 compartments shared a small share of clonotypes. Contamination of FACS-sorted repertoires by abundant clonotypes from the bulk population could occur. Booster sampling recovered most clones from primary vaccination (96% CD4, around 90% CD8).

The CDR3 covers 14 residues. With 5 bases removed from V and 1 base from J, the gap between germline ends came to 9 bases. Germline lookup yields CDR1 PRHDT and CDR2 FYEKMQ (reference sequence). This clonotype occurred many times. Its antigen is not identified. MiXCR, run by TCRdb on the 5' RACE reads, gives a single entry per CDR3 protein. The profile shows about 29,000 distinct CDR3 sequences, over 4.5% of them singletons. The chain uses TRBV13 and TRBJ1-5; D is possibly TRBD1 (6 bases). This clonotype was sampled from a man in his thirties or forties who received the YFV17D yellow fever vaccine. The sample here was CD8+ T cells sorted from PBMCs, taken 10 days after the yellow fever booster vaccination. The CDR3 region has the DNA TGTGCCAGCAGCATCGGACAGAGCAATCAGCCCCAGCATTTT. This gives the protein CASSIGQSNQPQHF.